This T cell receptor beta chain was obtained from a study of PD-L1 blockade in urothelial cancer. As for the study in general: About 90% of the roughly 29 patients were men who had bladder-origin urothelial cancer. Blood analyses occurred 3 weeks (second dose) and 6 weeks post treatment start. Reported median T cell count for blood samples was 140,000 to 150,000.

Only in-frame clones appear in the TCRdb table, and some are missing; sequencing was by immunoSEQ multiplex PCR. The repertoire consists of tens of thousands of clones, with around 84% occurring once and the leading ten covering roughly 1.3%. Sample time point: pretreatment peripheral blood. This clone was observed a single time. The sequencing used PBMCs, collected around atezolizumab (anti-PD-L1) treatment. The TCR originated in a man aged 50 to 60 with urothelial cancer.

In nucleotides, the CDR3 is TGTGCCTGGAGCCCTAGGCAGCCTTCAGGGGGGACTGAAGCTTTCTTT. Protein sequence: CAWSPRQPSGGTEAFF. The rearrangement joins TRBV30 to TRBJ1-1; TRBD1 matches 7 bases. Trimming took 3 bases from V and 5 from J; bases not matched to a gene: 15. Germline V lookup: CDR1 GTSNPN, CDR2 SVGIG (reference sequence). The CDR3 runs to 16 residues.